What follows are 11 T cell receptor beta chains derived from one specimen sequenced in a study of T cell responses to AZD1222 COVID-19 vaccine. The repertoire was sequenced with immunoSEQ multiplex PCR; TCRdb's copy has only in-frame clones and lacks some. The sample carries about 110,000 clones, around 90% recorded once. The specimen comprised peripheral blood, sampled 28 days after the second AZD1222 dose. Receptors originate from an adult who received the AZD1222 COVID-19 vaccine.

This chain links TRBV3-1 (or the pseudogene TRBV3-2) with TRBJ2-5, with D possibly TRBD1 on 6 matching bases. The CDR3 has 14 residues. V shed 7 bases and J shed 5 bases, with 17 bases lying between them. Germline assignment: CDR1 LGHDT and CDR2 YNNKEL (reference sequence). DNA of the CDR3: TGTGCCAGCACCAGAACAGGGATGCGGGAGACCCAGTACTTC. This sequence encodes CASTRTGMRETQYF.

The chain is built from TRBV5-4 and TRBJ2-7; no reliable D call. The CDR3 extends over 13 amino acids. Germline CDR1 reads SGHNT; CDR2 reads YYREEE (reference sequence). V lost 0 bases, J lost 3 bases, and 7 bases lay in between. The CDR3 loop is CASSLGSNYEQYF. The CDR3, as DNA: TGTGCCAGCAGCTTGGGGTCAAACTACGAGCAGTACTTC. Supplemented by reference TRBV5-4 and TRBJ2-7, the full variable domain reads ETGVTQSPTHLIKTRGQQVTLRCSSQSGHNTVSWYQQALGQGPQFIFQYYREEENGRGNFPPRFSGLQFPNYSSELNVNALELDDSALYLCASSLGSNYEQYFGPGTRLTVT.

This chain joins TRBV6-2 or TRBV6-3 and TRBJ1-5, with D perhaps matching TRBD1 (5 bases). The CDR3 has 14 amino acids. V was shortened by 4 bases and J by 5 bases, with 12 bases between the two germline ends. Germline V gives CDR1 MNHEY, CDR2 SVGEGT. The CDR3 bases are TGTGCCAGCAGTTCGACAGAAAGCGATCAGCCCCAGCATTTT. This encodes CASSSTESDQPQHF.

V gene TRBV7-2 combines with J gene TRBJ2-1, with TRBD2 matching over 11 bases. CDR1 is SGHTA, CDR2 FQGNSA, per germline. This CDR3 has 16 residues. The trim removed 1 base at V and 7 bases at J, leaving 6 bases unmatched. The CDR3 loop is CASSLGLAGGVNEQFF. Written as DNA, the CDR3 is TGTGCCAGCAGCTTAGGGCTAGCGGGGGGTGTAAATGAGCAGTTCTTC. The full variable domain, completed using reference TRBV7-2 and TRBJ2-1, is GAGVSQSPSNKVTEKGKDVELRCDPISGHTALYWYRQSLGQGLEFLIYFQGNSAPDKSGLPSDRFSAERTGGSVSTLTIQRTQQEDSAVYLCASSLGLAGGVNEQFFGPGTRLTVL.

The chain joins TRBV18 to TRBJ1-4; D gene ambiguous. The CDR3 contains 14 residues. Germline CDR1 reads KGHSH; CDR2 reads LQKENI. The V end was cut by 6 bases, the J end by 0 bases, with 8 bases between. The CDR3 DNA is TGTGCCAGCTCCCCGATTGCAACTAATGAAAAACTGTTTTTT. Amino acids: CASSPIATNEKLFF.

The gene calls are TRBV19 and TRBJ2-3; 13 nucleotides match TRBD2. The CDR3 covers 16 residues. V shed 5 bases and J 2 bases; nucleotides not matched to a gene: 4. Germline assignment: CDR1 LNHDA and CDR2 SQIVND (reference sequence). CDR3 sequence (DNA): TGTGCCAGTAGTGGACTAGCGGGGGAACTCACAGATACGCAGTATTTT. This encodes CASSGLAGELTDTQYF.

The J gene is TRBJ1-1, the V gene TRBV19, with 8 bases fitting TRBD1. The CDR3 consists of 14 residues. CDR1 and CDR2 from the germline V gene are LNHDA and SQIVND (reference sequence). J gave up 5 bases and V 4 bases, and 6 bases lay outside the gene matches. CDR3 residues: CASSRWQGATEAFF. In nucleotides, the CDR3 is TGTGCCAGTAGTAGGTGGCAGGGGGCGACTGAAGCTTTCTTT.

This chain links TRBV6-5 with TRBJ1-2; a possible D gene is TRBD1 (6 bases). The CDR3 sequence is 13 residues long. Germline CDR1 and CDR2: MNHEY and SVGAGI. Trimming pared 8 bases from V and 1 base from J, leaving 11 bases between. This CDR3 is CASRDTFNYGYTF. For the CDR3, the DNA is TGTGCCAGCCGGGACACCTTTAACTATGGCTACACCTTC.

The chain recombines TRBV5-1 with TRBJ1-6; D call uncertain. The CDR3 is 13 amino acids. V was pared by 0 bases and J by 11 bases, with 9 bases between. Germline CDR1 reads SGHRS; CDR2 reads YFSETQ. The CDR3 DNA sequence: TGCGCCAGCAGCTTGGAGGCCTTCCCACCCCTCCACTTT. It codes for CASSLEAFPPLHF.

V gene TRBV27 combines with J gene TRBJ2-5; perhaps TRBD2 as D (7 bases). This CDR3 contains 13 residues. Germline values: CDR1 MNHEY, CDR2 SMNVEV (reference sequence). The V gene lost 6 bases and the J gene lost 4 bases, with 12 bases spanning the gap. CDR3 DNA: TGTGCCAGCAGGGCGGGGGCCCCAGAGACCCAGTACTTC. It translates to CASRAGAPETQYF.

J is TRBJ2-7 and V is TRBV6-1, with D possibly matching TRBD2 (6 bases). Germline CDR1 MNHNS, CDR2 SASEGT. The CDR3 sequence is 15 residues long. The V end lost 3 bases, the J end lost 0 bases, and 12 bases lay between the germline ends. CDR3 residues: CASSEVAGSSYEQYF. The CDR3 DNA sequence: TGTGCCAGCAGTGAGGTGGCGGGGAGCTCCTACGAGCAGTACTTC.